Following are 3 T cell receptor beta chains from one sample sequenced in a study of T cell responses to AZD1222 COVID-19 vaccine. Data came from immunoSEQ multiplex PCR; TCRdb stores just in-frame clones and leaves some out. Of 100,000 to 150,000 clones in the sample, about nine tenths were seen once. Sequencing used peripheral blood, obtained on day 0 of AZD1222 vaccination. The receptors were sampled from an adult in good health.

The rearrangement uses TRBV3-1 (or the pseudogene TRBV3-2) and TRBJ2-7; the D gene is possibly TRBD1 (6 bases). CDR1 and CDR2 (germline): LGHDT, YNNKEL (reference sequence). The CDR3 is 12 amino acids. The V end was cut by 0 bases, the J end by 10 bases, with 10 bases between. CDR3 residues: CASSQDGGQQYF. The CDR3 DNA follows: TGTGCCAGCAGCCAAGATGGGGGACAACAGTACTTC.

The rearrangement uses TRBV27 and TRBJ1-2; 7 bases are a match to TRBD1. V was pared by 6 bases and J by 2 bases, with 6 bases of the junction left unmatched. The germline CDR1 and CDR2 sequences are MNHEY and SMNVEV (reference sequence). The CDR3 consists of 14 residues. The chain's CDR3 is CASSFLTGNYGYTF. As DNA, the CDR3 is TGTGCCAGCAGCTTCTTGACAGGGAACTATGGCTACACCTTC.

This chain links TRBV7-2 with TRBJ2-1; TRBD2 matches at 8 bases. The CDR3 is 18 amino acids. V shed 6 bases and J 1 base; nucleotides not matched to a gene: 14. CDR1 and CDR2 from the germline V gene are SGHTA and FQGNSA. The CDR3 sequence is CASSRRLLAGTSYNEQFF. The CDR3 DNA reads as TGTGCCAGCAGTCGACGGCTGTTAGCGGGAACGTCCTACAATGAGCAGTTCTTC. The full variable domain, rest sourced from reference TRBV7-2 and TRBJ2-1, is GAGVSQSPSNKVTEKGKDVELRCDPISGHTALYWYRQSLGQGLEFLIYFQGNSAPDKSGLPSDRFSAERTGGSVSTLTIQRTQQEDSAVYLCASSRRLLAGTSYNEQFFGPGTRLTVL.